Following are 21 T cell receptor beta chains from one sample sequenced in a study of T cell changes during pregnancy in multiple sclerosis. This table comes from immunoSEQ multiplex PCR, and its TCRdb copy is limited to in-frame clones, with some not included. The table shows about 41,000 clones, with about 88% occurring only once. Sequencing used CD4+ T cells from peripheral blood mononuclear cells, obtained in the first trimester of pregnancy. Receptors originate from a female donor with multiple sclerosis, enrolled in a pregnancy study.

The genes are TRBV2 and TRBJ1-5, with D unclear. The CDR3 is 16 amino acids. The V end lost 6 bases, the J end lost 0 bases, and 15 bases lay between the germline ends. Germline lookup yields CDR1 SNHLY and CDR2 FYNNEI. In nucleotides, the CDR3 is TGTGCCAGCAGAGCGGGAAGATCCTATAGCAATCAGCCCCAGCATTTT. Translation: CASRAGRSYSNQPQHF.

The rearrangement uses TRBV6-6 and TRBJ1-3, with a weak D call TRBD1 (6 bases). V lost 6 bases, J lost 2 bases, and 14 bases lay in between. CDR3 length: 15 residues. CDR1 is MNHNY, CDR2 SVGAGI, per germline (reference sequence). In DNA, the CDR3 is TGTGCCAGCAGGCCACAGGGCATCCCTGGAAACACCATATATTTT. Translation: CASRPQGIPGNTIYF.

This clone appeared a single time. The chain recombines TRBV7-2 with TRBJ1-5; D is unclear. Germline values: CDR1 SGHTA, CDR2 FQGNSA. V lost 5 bases and J lost 3, with 11 bases in between. This CDR3 has 14 residues. The CDR3 region is CASSQTGNNQPQHF. The CDR3 nucleotides read TGTGCCAGCAGCCAAACGGGGAACAATCAGCCCCAGCATTTT.

The CDR3 DNA follows: TGTGCCAGCAGCTTAGGGGACAGGGGGGATGGCTACACCTTC. Protein: CASSLGDRGDGYTF. The J gene is TRBJ1-2, the V gene TRBV7-9, with TRBD1 matching 11 bases. V lost 1 base and J lost 6; bases outside the gene matches: 1. Looked up from germline, CDR1 is SEHNR and CDR2 is FQNEAQ (reference sequence). The CDR3 is made up of 14 amino acids.

This chain joins TRBV6-5 and TRBJ1-2, with TRBD1 matching over 7 bases. V was pared by 0 bases and J by 4 bases, with 8 bases of the junction left unmatched. Germline loops: CDR1 MNHEY, CDR2 SVGAGI. The CDR3 is made up of 16 amino acids. In nucleotides, the CDR3 is TGTGCCAGCAGTTACTCCAGACAAGGGGGCGTCTATGGCTACACCTTC. Residues: CASSYSRQGGVYGYTF.

The V call is TRBV5-1, the J call TRBJ2-3; 14 bases align to TRBD2. V lost 3 bases to trimming and J lost 6 bases; unmatched junction nucleotides: 6. The CDR3 runs 16 residues. From germline, CDR1 is SGHRS and CDR2 YFSETQ. The CDR3 loop reads CASSSGLAGVVDTQYF. CDR3 sequence (DNA): TGCGCCAGCAGCTCGGGACTAGCGGGAGTTGTCGATACGCAGTATTTT.

The chain couples TRBV9 to TRBJ2-7; maybe TRBD2 (7 bases). The CDR3 spans 16 residues. V was pared by 0 bases and J by 3 bases, with 16 bases between. The germline V gene has CDR1 SGDLS and CDR2 YYNGEE. CDR3 in amino acids: CASSVGEGQPFYEQYF. CDR3 bases: TGTGCCAGCAGCGTAGGGGAGGGACAACCATTCTACGAGCAGTACTTC.

The genes are TRBV6-1 and TRBJ2-2; D gene uncertain. CDR1 and CDR2 from the germline V gene are MNHNS and SASEGT. The V end was cut by 4 bases, the J end by 8 bases, with 14 bases between. CDR3 length: 14 amino acids. In nucleotides, the CDR3 is TGTGCCAGCAGTGGACTGGCGACCGCTGGGGAGCTGTTTTTT. It codes for CASSGLATAGELFF.

This clone was observed a few times. The V call is TRBV10-3, the J call TRBJ2-7, with 8 bases fitting TRBD1. The CDR3 sequence is 13 residues long. Germline V CDR1 and CDR2: ENHRY, SYGVKD. Germline trimming cut 6 bases from V and 6 bases from J; bases unmatched to any gene: 7. The CDR3 coding sequence is TGTGCCATCAGGAGAGGACAGGGCGGCGAGCAGTACTTC. Its protein is CAIRRGQGGEQYF.

This chain uses TRBV29-1 with TRBJ2-7; TRBD2 matches at 11 bases. Germline trimming cut 6 bases from V and 7 bases from J; bases unmatched to any gene: 5. The germline V gene encodes CDR1 SQVTM and CDR2 ANQGSEA. This CDR3 has 12 amino acids. CDR3 in amino acids: CSVGTSGREQYF. The DNA for the CDR3 is TGCAGCGTAGGGACTAGCGGTCGGGAGCAGTACTTC.

The rearrangement links TRBV14 to TRBJ2-5, with 12 bases lining up with TRBD2. This CDR3 is built from 18 residues. The trim removed 6 bases at V and 4 bases at J, leaving 15 bases unmatched. Germline CDR1 and CDR2: SGHDN and FVKESK. This CDR3 reads CASSHGGLAGGPRETQYF. CDR3 DNA: TGTGCCAGCAGTCATGGAGGCCTAGCGGGAGGGCCGCGAGAGACCCAGTACTTC.

V is TRBV27 and J is TRBJ1-2; the D is unclear. The CDR3 loop spans 14 amino acids. V dropped 3 bases and J dropped 0 bases, with 8 bases sitting between them. From germline, CDR1 is MNHEY and CDR2 SMNVEV (reference sequence). CDR3 amino acids: CASSLGRSNYGYTF. CDR3 DNA sequence: TGTGCCAGCAGTTTGGGCAGATCTAACTATGGCTACACCTTC.

This clone was recorded a few times. V usage is TRBV7-9 and J usage is TRBJ1-1; D is ambiguous. Germline V gene lookup returns CDR1 SEHNR and CDR2 FQNEAQ (reference sequence). The CDR3 is made up of 15 amino acids. The V end lost 3 bases, the J end lost 1 base, and 12 bases lay between the germline ends. The CDR3 DNA is TGTGCCAGCAGCTTCATCTCCTTCGGGAACACTGAAGCTTTCTTT. This sequence encodes CASSFISFGNTEAFF.

V and J are TRBV7-9 and TRBJ2-7; 9 bases line up with TRBD1. V trimming: 5 bases; J trimming: 6 bases; junction bases outside the gene matches: 8. The germline V gene has CDR1 SEHNR and CDR2 FQNEAQ (reference sequence). The CDR3 length is 14 residues. CDR3 sequence reads: CASSPGTGSTEQYF. Here the CDR3 DNA reads TGTGCCAGCAGCCCCGGGACAGGGTCGACCGAGCAGTACTTC.

The genes are TRBV15 and TRBJ2-3; 7 bases are a match to TRBD2. Losses at the gene ends were 1 base for V and 1 base for J; bases not matched to a gene: 8. Germline values: CDR1 LNHNV, CDR2 YYDKDF (reference sequence). This CDR3 contains 17 residues. CDR3 sequence: CATSRAMAAGGTDTQYF. In nucleotides, the CDR3 is TGTGCCACCAGCAGAGCTATGGCGGCGGGAGGCACAGATACGCAGTATTTT. The full variable domain, rest sourced from reference TRBV15 and TRBJ2-3, is DAMVIQNPRYQVTQFGKPVTLSCSQTLNHNVMYWYQQKSSQAPKLLFHYYDKDFNNEADTPDNFQSRRPNTSFCFLDIRSPGLGDTAMYLCATSRAMAAGGTDTQYFGPGTRLTVL.

The chain combines TRBV21-1 with TRBJ2-7; the table gives TRBD2 as D, unverified against the DNA. TRBV21-1 is reported as a pseudogene. The CDR3 covers 14 residues. This CDR3 is CASSREVEAYEQYF. The CDR3 nucleotides read TGTGCCAGCAGCAGAGAGGTTGAAGCCTACGAGCAGTACTTC.

CDR3 nucleotide sequence: TGTGCCAGCAGCCAGAGGACAGGCCACTACAATGAGCAGTTCTTC. Amino acids: CASSQRTGHYNEQFF. This sequence joins TRBV13 and TRBJ2-1, with 7 nucleotides matching TRBD1. The CDR3 extends over 15 amino acids. Germline CDR1 PRHDT, CDR2 FYEKMQ (reference sequence). The ends lost 5 bases at V and 3 bases at J; junction bases unmatched: 7. Drawing the rest from reference TRBV13 and TRBJ2-1, the complete variable domain is AAGVIQSPRHLIKEKRETATLKCYPIPRHDTVYWYQQGPGQDPQFLISFYEKMQSDKGSIPDRFSAQQFSDYHSELNMSSLELGDSALYFCASSQRTGHYNEQFFGPGTRLTVL.

This clone was seen just once. The chain couples TRBV5-6 to TRBJ1-1; D is possibly TRBD1 (6 bases). Germline V gives CDR1 SGHDT, CDR2 YYEEEE. CDR3 size: 13 residues. The V end lost 4 bases, the J end lost 1 base, and 8 bases lay between the germline ends. In DNA form, the CDR3 reads TGTGCCAGCAGCCCGGGACAGAACACTGAAGCTTTCTTT. This codes for CASSPGQNTEAFF. Full variable domain (outside the CDR3, taken from reference TRBV5-6 and TRBJ1-1): DAGVTQSPTHLIKTRGQQVTLRCSPKSGHDTVSWYQQALGQGPQFIFQYYEEEERQRGNFPDRFSGHQFPNYSSELNVNALLLGDSALYLCASSPGQNTEAFFGQGTRLTVV.

This chain joins TRBV6-5 and TRBJ2-1, with D perhaps matching TRBD2 (6 bases). CDR1 MNHEY and CDR2 SVGAGI come from the germline V gene. The CDR3 length is 15 residues. V was clipped by 3 bases and J by 4 bases, with 13 bases between them. CDR3 in DNA: TGTGCCAGCAGTTATGGGGCGGGATTATACAATGAGCAGTTCTTC. Translating it yields CASSYGAGLYNEQFF.

V and J are TRBV28 and TRBJ1-4; D gene unclear. CDR3 size: 12 residues. Per germline, CDR1 MDHEN and CDR2 SYDVKM. The DNA of the CDR3 is TGTGGTCGAGTTTGGGCGGGTGAAAAACTGTTTTTT. It translates to CGRVWAGEKLFF. Supplemented by reference TRBV28 and TRBJ1-4, the full variable domain reads DVKVTQSSRYLVKRTGEKVFLECVQDMDHENMFWYRQDPGLGLRLIYFSYDVKMKEKGDIPEGYSVSREKKERFSLILESASTNQTSMYLCGRVWAGEKLFFGSGTQLSVL.

V is TRBV10-3 and J is TRBJ2-1, with 9 bases identical to TRBD2. CDR3 length: 13 amino acids. V dropped 4 bases and J dropped 8; count of bases not matched to a gene: 3. Germline V gives CDR1 ENHRY, CDR2 SYGVKD. CDR3 sequence reads: CAISAAGGDEQFF. CDR3 sequence (DNA): TGTGCCATCAGTGCAGCGGGAGGCGATGAGCAGTTCTTC.